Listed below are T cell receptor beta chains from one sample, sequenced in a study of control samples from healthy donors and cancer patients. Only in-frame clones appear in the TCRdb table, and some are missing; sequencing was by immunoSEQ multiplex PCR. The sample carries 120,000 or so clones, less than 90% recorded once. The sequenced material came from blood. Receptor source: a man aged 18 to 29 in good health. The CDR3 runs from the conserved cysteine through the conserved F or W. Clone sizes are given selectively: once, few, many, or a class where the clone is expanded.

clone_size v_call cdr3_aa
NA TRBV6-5 CASSRGWDTEAFF
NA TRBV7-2 CASSPRTGASYEQYF
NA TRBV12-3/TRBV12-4 CASSLLSNSPLHF
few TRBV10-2 CASSIAGGPYGGELFF
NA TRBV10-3 CAISGTGNTEAFF
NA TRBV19 CASSGYIQYF
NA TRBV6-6 CASSGQGSTDTQYF
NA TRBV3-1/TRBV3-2 CASSVLDNEKLFF
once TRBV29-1 CSVGGVGGTYEQYF
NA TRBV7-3 CASSFQGGGGYTF
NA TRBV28 CASSPGTGAKMETQYF
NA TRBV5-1 CASSLQVGVPAEAFF
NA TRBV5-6 CASSFSSGSYEQYF
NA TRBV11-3 CASSSSRENTEAFF
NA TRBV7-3 CASSLMTSGRQGDEQFF
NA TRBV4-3 CASSQEDRVFDEQYF
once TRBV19 CASSIGQSNSPLHF